The rows below give T cell receptor beta chains drawn from one sample of a study of OX40 agonist ivuxolimab in advanced cancers. Assay used: immunoSEQ multiplex PCR; TCRdb lists only in-frame clones, some missing. Of about 50,000 clones listed, roughly four fifths were seen once; the top ten hold 1.2%. Sequencing was performed on CD4+ or CD8+ T cells sorted from blood, taken in a trial of the OX40 agonist ivuxolimab. The source of these receptors is an adult with an advanced solid tumor such as melanoma, head and neck, liver or kidney cancer. The CDR3 runs from the conserved cysteine through the conserved F or W. Each record gives: clone size, D gene, J gene, V gene, CDR3 length, CDR3 DNA, CDR3 protein. D genes are given only for firm matches. Size values are once, few and many counts, or a class for expanded clones, and some rows have none.

NA	NA	TRBJ1-5	TRBV5-1	13	TGCGCCAGCAGCTTGGGGGGGCATCAGCCCCAGCATTTT	CASSLGGHQPQHF
NA	NA	TRBJ1-1	TRBV10-3	14	TGTGCCATCAGTGAAGGACGAGGGGCCACTGAAGCTTTCTTT	CAISEGRGATEAFF
NA	NA	TRBJ2-1	TRBV4-1	16	TGCGCCAGCAGCCTTCTCTTACAGGGAATATACAATGAGCAGTTCTTC	CASSLLLQGIYNEQFF
NA	NA	TRBJ1-4	TRBV13	15	TGTGCCAGCAGCTTAGGCAGGCCAGGGGACGAAAAACTGTTTTTT	CASSLGRPGDEKLFF
NA	NA	TRBJ1-3	TRBV9	13	TGTGCCAGCACACCAACCGGAGGAAACACCATATATTTT	CASTPTGGNTIYF
once	TRBD2	TRBJ2-5	TRBV5-1	16	TGCGCCAGCAGCCCCCGGACTAGCGGATTTCAAGAGACCCAGTACTTC	CASSPRTSGFQETQYF
NA	NA	TRBJ2-5	TRBV5-1	14	TGCGCCAGCAGCTTGGCTGGGGTTAAGGAGACCCAGTACTTC	CASSLAGVKETQYF
few	NA	TRBJ1-1	TRBV5-4	12	TGTGCCAGCAGTTTACAGGGCGCCGAAGCTTTCTTT	CASSLQGAEAFF
NA	NA	TRBJ2-5	TRBV5-1	13	TGCGCCAGCAGCGGGACAAACCAAGAGACCCAGTACTTC	CASSGTNQETQYF
NA	TRBD1	TRBJ2-6	TRBV30	18	TGTACCTGGAGTGCGAACAGGGGGTTCCTCTCTGGGGCCAACGTCCTGACTTTC	CTWSANRGFLSGANVLTF
NA	NA	TRBJ1-5	TRBV28	14	TGTGCCAGCAGTGGTTATTACGGCAATCAGCCCCAGCATTTT	CASSGYYGNQPQHF
NA	NA	TRBJ1-4	TRBV7-2	16	TGTGCCAGCAGCTTAGATCTTGGGCAGGGGAGCGAAAAACTGTTTTTT	CASSLDLGQGSEKLFF
NA	TRBD2	TRBJ2-7	TRBV6-5	13	TGTGCCAGCAGCAATGGACTAGACTACGAGCAGTACTTC	CASSNGLDYEQYF
NA	NA	TRBJ1-5	TRBV19	13	TGTGCCAGTAGTATTACAGCTAATCAGCCCCAGCATTTT	CASSITANQPQHF
NA	NA	TRBJ1-5	TRBV28	16	TGTGCCAGCAGTTCCGGATCTCTGGTGGCTTATCAGCCCCAGCATTTT	CASSSGSLVAYQPQHF
NA	NA	TRBJ2-1	TRBV9	16	TGTGCCAGCAGCGCGAGGAGCGGAACATCCTACAATGAGCAGTTCTTC	CASSARSGTSYNEQFF
NA	TRBD2	TRBJ2-3	TRBV10-3	15	TGTGCCATCAAGAAAGCGGGAGGGGGGGCAGATACGCAGTATTTT	CAIKKAGGGADTQYF
NA	NA	TRBJ2-5	TRBV4-3	16	TGCGCCAGCAGCCAAGGGCCCGACAGGAGCCAAGAGACCCAGTACTTC	CASSQGPDRSQETQYF
NA	NA	TRBJ1-5	TRBV28	11	TGTGCCAGCATACGAGCGGGGCCCCAGCATTTT	CASIRAGPQHF
NA	NA	TRBJ1-1	TRBV28	11	TGTGCCAGCGGATCTCACACTGAAGCTTTCTTT	CASGSHTEAFF
NA	NA	TRBJ2-3	TRBV20-1	11	TGCAGTGCTAGAGATGGTAGGGCGCAGTATTTT	CSARDGRAQYF
NA	NA	TRBJ2-5	TRBV15	15	TGTGCCACCAGCAGAGTGCCAGGACCCCAAGAGACCCAGTACTTC	CATSRVPGPQETQYF
NA	TRBD2	TRBJ2-3	TRBV5-1	24	TGCGCCAGCAGCTTGGGACGTAGCACATCCAGTAAAGGTAGCGGGAGTCCTCGCACAGATACGCAGTATTTT	CASSLGRSTSSKGSGSPRTDTQYF
NA	TRBD1	TRBJ2-5	TRBV29-1	13	TGCAGCGTATTAGGGGGACAGGGAAAGACCCAGTACTTC	CSVLGGQGKTQYF
NA	NA	TRBJ2-1	TRBV21-1	17	TGTGCCAGCAGCAAAAAATTCGGGGACCGCGGTATTTTAGAGCAGTTCTTC	CASSKKFGDRGILEQFF
NA	NA	TRBJ2-5	TRBV7-8	12	TGTGCCAGCAGTAGGGGTGACGAGACCCAGTACTTC	CASSRGDETQYF
NA	TRBD2	TRBJ2-5	TRBV28	15	TGTGCCAGCAGTTCACGGACCGGGGGGGGAGAGACCCAGTACTTC	CASSSRTGGGETQYF
NA	TRBD1	TRBJ2-1	TRBV28	14	TGTGCCAGCAGTCTAGGGACAGCCTACAATGAGCAGTTCTTC	CASSLGTAYNEQFF
NA	NA	TRBJ2-7	TRBV28	16	TGTGCCAGCAGTTTCCCCCCGGACAGCCACTCCTACGAGCAGTACTTC	CASSFPPDSHSYEQYF
NA	NA	TRBJ1-2	TRBV28	13	TGTGCCAGTCAGCTGGCCGGGAGGAATGGCTACACCTTC	CASQLAGRNGYTF
NA	NA	TRBJ2-2	TRBV5-6	13	TGTGCCAGCAGAAAGCAGGGAACCGGGGAGCTGTTTTTT	CASRKQGTGELFF